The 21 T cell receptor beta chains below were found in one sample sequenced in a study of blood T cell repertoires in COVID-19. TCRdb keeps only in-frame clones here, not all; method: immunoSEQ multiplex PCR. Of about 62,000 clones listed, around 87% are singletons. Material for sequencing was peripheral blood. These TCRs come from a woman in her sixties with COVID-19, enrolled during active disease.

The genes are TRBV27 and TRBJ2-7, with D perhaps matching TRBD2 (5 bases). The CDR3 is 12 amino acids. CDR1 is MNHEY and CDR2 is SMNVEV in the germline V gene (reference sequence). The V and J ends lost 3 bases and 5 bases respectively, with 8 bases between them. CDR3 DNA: TGTGCCAGCAGTTTCGGGGAAGACGAGCAGTACTTC. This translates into CASSFGEDEQYF.

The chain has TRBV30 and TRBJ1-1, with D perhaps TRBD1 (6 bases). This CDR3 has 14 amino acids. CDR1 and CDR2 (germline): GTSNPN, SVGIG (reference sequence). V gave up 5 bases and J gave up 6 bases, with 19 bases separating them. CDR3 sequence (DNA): TGTGCCTGGTTTCCTCACAGGGCGGACGCTGAAGCTTTCTTT. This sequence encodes CAWFPHRADAEAFF.

The DNA of the CDR3 is TGTGCCAGCAGCCAAGCGGCAGGGATCCAGGGCTACACCTTC. Translating it yields CASSQAAGIQGYTF. The V call is TRBV3-1 (or the pseudogene TRBV3-2), the J call TRBJ1-2; possibly TRBD1 for D (5 bases). CDR3 length: 14 residues. Germline CDR1 is LGHDT and CDR2 is YNNKEL (reference sequence). Trimming removed 1 base at V and 8 bases at J, with 14 bases between.

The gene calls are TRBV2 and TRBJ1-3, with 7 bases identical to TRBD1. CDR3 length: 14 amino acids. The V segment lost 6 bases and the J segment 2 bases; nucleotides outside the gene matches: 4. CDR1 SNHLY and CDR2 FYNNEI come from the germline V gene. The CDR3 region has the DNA TGTGCCAGCAGCGCAGGGACAGCTGGAAACACCATATATTTT. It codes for CASSAGTAGNTIYF.

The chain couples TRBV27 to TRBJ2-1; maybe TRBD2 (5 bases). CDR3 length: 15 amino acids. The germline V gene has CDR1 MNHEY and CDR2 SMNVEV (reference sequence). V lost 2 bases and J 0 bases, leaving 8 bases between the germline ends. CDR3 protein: CASSLSGSSYNEQFF. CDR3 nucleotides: TGTGCCAGCAGTTTAAGTGGGAGCTCCTACAATGAGCAGTTCTTC.

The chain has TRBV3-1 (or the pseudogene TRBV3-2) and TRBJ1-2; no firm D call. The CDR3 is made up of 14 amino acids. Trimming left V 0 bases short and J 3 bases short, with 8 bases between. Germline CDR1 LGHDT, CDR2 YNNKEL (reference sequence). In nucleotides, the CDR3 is TGTGCCAGCAGCCAAGACGGGGTGTACTATGGCTACACCTTC. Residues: CASSQDGVYYGYTF.

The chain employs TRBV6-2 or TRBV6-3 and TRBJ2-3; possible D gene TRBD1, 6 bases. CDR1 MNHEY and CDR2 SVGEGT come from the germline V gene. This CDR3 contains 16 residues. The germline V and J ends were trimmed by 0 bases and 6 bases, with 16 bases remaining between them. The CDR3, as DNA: TGTGCCAGCAGTTACTCGCGGCAGGGGCTCAGGGATACGCAGTATTTT. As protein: CASSYSRQGLRDTQYF.

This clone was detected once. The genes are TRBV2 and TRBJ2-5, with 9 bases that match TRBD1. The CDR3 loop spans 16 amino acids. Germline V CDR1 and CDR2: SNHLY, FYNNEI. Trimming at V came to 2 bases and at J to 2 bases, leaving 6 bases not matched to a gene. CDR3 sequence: CASSERGQGWQETQYF. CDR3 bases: TGTGCCAGCAGTGAACGGGGACAGGGTTGGCAAGAGACCCAGTACTTC.

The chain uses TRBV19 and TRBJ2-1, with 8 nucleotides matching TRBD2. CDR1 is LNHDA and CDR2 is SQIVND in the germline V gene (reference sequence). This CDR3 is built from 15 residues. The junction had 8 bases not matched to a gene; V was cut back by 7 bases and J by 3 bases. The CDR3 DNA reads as TGTGCCAGTACTACCACTAGCGGACTCTACAATGAGCAGTTCTTC. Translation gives CASTTTSGLYNEQFF.

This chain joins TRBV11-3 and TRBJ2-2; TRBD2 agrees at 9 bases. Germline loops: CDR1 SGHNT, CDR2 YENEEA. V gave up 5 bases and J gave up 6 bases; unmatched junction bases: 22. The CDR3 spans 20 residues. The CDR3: CASSPREGTSPSLGAGELFF. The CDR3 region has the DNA TGTGCCAGCAGCCCTCGGGAGGGGACTAGCCCCTCATTGGGCGCCGGGGAGCTGTTTTTT.

CDR3: CASSLGLAGGQEQFF. The CDR3 nucleotides are TGTGCCAGCAGCTTAGGACTAGCGGGAGGACAGGAGCAGTTCTTC. The gene calls are TRBV13 and TRBJ2-1; TRBD2 matches 12 bases. The CDR3 totals 15 residues. V was pared by 0 bases and J by 10 bases, with 4 bases of the junction left unmatched. CDR1 is PRHDT, CDR2 FYEKMQ, per germline (reference sequence).

The CDR3 region has the DNA TGTGCCAGCAGCTTCGGAGGCGCCGGGGAGCTGTTTTTT. It is translated as CASSFGGAGELFF. The chain employs TRBV11-2 and TRBJ2-2; the D gene is possibly TRBD2 (5 bases). With 3 bases removed from V and 6 bases from J, the gap between germline ends came to 8 bases. The V gene's germline CDR1 is SGHAT and CDR2 FQNNGV. The CDR3 is 13 amino acids.

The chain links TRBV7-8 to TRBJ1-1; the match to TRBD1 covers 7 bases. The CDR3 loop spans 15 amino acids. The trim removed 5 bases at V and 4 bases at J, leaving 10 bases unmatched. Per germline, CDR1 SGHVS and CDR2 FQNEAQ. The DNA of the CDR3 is TGTGCCAGCAGCAGACGACAGGGATGGGGCACTGAAGCTTTCTTT. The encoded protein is CASSRRQGWGTEAFF.

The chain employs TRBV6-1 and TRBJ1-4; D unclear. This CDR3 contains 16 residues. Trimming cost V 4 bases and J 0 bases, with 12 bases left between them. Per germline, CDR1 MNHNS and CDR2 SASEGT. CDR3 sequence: CASSGEWGTTNEKLFF. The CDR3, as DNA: TGTGCCAGCAGTGGGGAGTGGGGAACAACTAATGAAAAACTGTTTTTT.

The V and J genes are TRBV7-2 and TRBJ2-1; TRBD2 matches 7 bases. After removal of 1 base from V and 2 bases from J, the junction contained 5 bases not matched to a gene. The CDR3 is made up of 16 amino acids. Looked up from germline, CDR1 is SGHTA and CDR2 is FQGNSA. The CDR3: CASSLDGGRAYNEQFF. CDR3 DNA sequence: TGTGCCAGCAGCTTAGACGGTGGGAGGGCCTACAATGAGCAGTTCTTC.

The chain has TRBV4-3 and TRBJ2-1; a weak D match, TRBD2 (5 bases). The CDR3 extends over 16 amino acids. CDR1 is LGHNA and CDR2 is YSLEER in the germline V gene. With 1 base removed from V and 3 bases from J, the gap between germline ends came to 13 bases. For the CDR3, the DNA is TGCGCCAGCAGCCAAGGGGGTCACGACTACTACAATGAGCAGTTCTTC. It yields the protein CASSQGGHDYYNEQFF.

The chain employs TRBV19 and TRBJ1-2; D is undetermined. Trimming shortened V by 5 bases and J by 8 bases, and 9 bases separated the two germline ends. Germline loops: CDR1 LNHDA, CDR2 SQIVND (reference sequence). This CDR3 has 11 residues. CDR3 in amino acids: CASSHTTGYTF. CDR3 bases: TGTGCCAGTAGTCATACTACCGGCTACACCTTC. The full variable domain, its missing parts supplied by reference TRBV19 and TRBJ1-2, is DGGITQSPKYLFRKEGQNVTLSCEQNLNHDAMYWYRQDPGQGLRLIYYSQIVNDFQKGDIAEGYSVSREKKESFPLTVTSAQKNPTAFYLCASSHTTGYTFGSGTRLTVV.

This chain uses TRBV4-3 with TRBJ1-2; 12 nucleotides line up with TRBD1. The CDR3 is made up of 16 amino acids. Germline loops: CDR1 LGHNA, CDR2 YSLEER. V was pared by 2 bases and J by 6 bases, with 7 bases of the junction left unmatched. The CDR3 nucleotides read TGCGCCAGCAGCCAACTGACCGGGACAGGGGGCAATGGCTACACCTTC. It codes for CASSQLTGTGGNGYTF.

The CDR3 reads CASSYPGQGNQPQHF. CDR3 nucleotide sequence: TGTGCCAGCAGTTACCCAGGACAGGGAAATCAGCCCCAGCATTTT. The chain recombines TRBV6-2 or TRBV6-3 with TRBJ1-5, with 8 bases aligning to TRBD1. Trimming removed 2 bases from V and 4 bases from J; junction bases left unmatched: 4. CDR1 and CDR2 (germline): MNHEY, SVGEGT. This CDR3 contains 15 residues.

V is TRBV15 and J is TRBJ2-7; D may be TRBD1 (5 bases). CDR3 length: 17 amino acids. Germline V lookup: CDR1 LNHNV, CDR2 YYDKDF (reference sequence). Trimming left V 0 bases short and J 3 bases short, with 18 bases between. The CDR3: CATSRDRGRALFYEQYF. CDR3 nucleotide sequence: TGTGCCACCAGCAGAGATCGTGGCAGGGCATTATTCTACGAGCAGTACTTC.

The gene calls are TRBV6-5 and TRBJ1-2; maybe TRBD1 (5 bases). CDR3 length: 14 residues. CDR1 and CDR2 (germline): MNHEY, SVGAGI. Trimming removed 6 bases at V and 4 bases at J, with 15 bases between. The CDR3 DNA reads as TGTGCCAGCAGACAAACCGGGACTATCTATGGCTACACCTTC. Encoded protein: CASRQTGTIYGYTF.